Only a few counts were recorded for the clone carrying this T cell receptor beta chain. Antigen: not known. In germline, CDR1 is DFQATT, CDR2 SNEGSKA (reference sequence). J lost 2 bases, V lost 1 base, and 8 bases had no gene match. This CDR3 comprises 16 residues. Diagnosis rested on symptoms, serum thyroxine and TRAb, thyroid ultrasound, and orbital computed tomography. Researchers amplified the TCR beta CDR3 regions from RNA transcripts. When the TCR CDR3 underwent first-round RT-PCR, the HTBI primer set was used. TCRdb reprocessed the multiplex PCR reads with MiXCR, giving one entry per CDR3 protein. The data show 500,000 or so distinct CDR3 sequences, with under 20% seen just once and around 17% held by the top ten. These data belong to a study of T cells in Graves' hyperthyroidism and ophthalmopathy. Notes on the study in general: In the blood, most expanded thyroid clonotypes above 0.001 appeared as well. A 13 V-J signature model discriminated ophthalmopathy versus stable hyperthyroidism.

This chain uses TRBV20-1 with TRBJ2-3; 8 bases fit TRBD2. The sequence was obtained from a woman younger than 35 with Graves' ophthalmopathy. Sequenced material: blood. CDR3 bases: TGCAGTGCTAGAGGGCTGACTAGCGAGATCACAGATACGCAGTATTTT. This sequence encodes CSARGLTSEITDTQYF.